This passage covers 3 T cell receptor beta chains from one sample sequenced in a study of T cells in narcolepsy. The method was immunoSEQ multiplex PCR; TCRdb's version includes in-frame clones alone and lacks a portion of them. The sample has tens of thousands of clones, approximately 78% seen once. Material for sequencing was CD45RA- memory CD4+ T cells from PBMCs. These receptor sequences come from a human donor with narcolepsy.

V gene TRBV6-1 combines with J gene TRBJ1-5, with a possible D match to TRBD1 (5 bases). This CDR3 is built from 14 residues. V lost 5 bases to trimming and J lost 3 bases, with 11 bases between them. Germline assignment: CDR1 MNHNS and CDR2 SASEGT. CDR3 in amino acids: CASSSPRDNQPQHF. Written as DNA, the CDR3 is TGTGCCAGCAGTTCTCCCAGGGACAATCAGCCCCAGCATTTT.

CDR3 residues: CASSPGTSRTGELFF. CDR3 sequence (DNA): TGTGCCAGCAGTCCCGGGACTAGCAGAACCGGGGAGCTGTTTTTT. J is TRBJ2-2 and V is TRBV6-5, with 9 positions matching TRBD2. This CDR3 has 15 amino acids. J lost 5 bases, V lost 5 bases, and 6 bases had no gene match. Germline V gene lookup returns CDR1 MNHEY and CDR2 SVGAGI.

The rearrangement joins TRBV6-5 to TRBJ1-2; TRBD1 aligns across 7 bases. The germline V gene encodes CDR1 MNHEY and CDR2 SVGAGI. The CDR3 has 14 residues. V was pared by 5 bases and J by 4 bases, with 7 bases of the junction left unmatched. CDR3 sequence: CASSGDSIFYGYTF. As DNA, the CDR3 is TGTGCCAGCAGTGGGGACAGTATTTTCTATGGCTACACCTTC.